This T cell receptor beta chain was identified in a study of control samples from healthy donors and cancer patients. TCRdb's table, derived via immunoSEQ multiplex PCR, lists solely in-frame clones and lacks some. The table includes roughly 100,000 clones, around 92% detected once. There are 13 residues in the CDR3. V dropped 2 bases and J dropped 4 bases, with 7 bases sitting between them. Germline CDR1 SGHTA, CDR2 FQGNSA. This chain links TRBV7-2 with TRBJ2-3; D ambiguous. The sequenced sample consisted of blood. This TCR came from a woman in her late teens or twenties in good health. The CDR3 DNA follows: TGTGCCAGCAGCTTACAGGCGGCAGATACGCAGTATTTT. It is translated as CASSLQAADTQYF.